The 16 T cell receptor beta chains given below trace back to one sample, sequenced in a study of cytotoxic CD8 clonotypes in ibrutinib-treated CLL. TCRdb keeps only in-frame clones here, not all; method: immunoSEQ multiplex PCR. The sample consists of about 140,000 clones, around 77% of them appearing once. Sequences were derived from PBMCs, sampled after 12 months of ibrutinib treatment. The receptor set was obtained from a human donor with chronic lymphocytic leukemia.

This CDR3 is CASSGGNRETQYF. In DNA form, the CDR3 reads TGTGCCAGCAGCGGAGGCAATAGAGAGACCCAGTACTTC. The chain joins TRBV27 to TRBJ2-5, with D maybe TRBD2 (5 bases). Trimming removed 6 bases from V and 4 bases from J, with 12 bases in between. CDR3 length equals 13 residues. Germline CDR1 reads MNHEY; CDR2 reads SMNVEV (reference sequence).

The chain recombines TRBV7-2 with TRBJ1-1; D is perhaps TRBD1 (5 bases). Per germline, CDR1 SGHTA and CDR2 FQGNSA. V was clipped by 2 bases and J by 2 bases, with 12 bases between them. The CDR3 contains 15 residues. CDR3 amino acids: CASSLQGRRNTEAFF. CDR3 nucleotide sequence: TGTGCCAGCAGCTTACAGGGCCGGCGTAACACTGAAGCTTTCTTT.

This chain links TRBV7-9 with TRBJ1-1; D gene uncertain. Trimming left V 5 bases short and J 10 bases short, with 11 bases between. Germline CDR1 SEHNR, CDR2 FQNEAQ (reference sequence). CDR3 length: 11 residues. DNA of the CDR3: TGTGCCAGCAGCCTGACCGGCGGAGCTTTCTTT. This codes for CASSLTGGAFF.

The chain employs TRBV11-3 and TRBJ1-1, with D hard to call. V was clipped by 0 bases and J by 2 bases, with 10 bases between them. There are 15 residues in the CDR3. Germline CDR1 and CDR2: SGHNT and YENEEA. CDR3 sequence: CASSLDKGSNTEAFF. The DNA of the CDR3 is TGTGCCAGCAGCTTAGATAAGGGCAGTAACACTGAAGCTTTCTTT.

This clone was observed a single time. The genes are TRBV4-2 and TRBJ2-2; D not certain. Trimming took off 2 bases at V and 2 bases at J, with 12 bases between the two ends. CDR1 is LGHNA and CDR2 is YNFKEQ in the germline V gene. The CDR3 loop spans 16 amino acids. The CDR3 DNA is TGTGCCAGCAGCCAACCGACACAGAGTAACACCGGGGAGCTGTTTTTT. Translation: CASSQPTQSNTGELFF.

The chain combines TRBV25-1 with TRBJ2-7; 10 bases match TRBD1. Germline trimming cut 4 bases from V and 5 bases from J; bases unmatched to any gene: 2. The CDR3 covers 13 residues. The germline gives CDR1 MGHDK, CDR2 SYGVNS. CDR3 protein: CASSGGQGNEQYF. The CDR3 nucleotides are TGTGCCAGCAGTGGGGGACAGGGGAACGAGCAGTACTTC.

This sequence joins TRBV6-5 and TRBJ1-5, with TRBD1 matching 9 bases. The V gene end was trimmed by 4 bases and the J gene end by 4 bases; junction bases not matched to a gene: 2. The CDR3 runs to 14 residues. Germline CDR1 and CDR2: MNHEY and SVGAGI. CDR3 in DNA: TGTGCCAGCAGTTTACAGGGGGCTAATCAGCCCCAGCATTTT. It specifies CASSLQGANQPQHF.

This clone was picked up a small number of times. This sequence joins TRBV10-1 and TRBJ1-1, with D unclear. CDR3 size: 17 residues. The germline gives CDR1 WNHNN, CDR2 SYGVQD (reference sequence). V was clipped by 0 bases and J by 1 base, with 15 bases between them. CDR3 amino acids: CASSESNFAIKNTEAFF. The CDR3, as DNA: TGCGCCAGCAGTGAGTCGAATTTTGCGATTAAGAACACTGAAGCTTTCTTT.

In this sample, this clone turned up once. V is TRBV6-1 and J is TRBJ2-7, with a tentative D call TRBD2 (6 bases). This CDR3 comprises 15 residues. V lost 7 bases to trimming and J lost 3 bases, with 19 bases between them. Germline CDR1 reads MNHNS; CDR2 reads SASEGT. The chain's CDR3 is CASTLRGGGLYEQYF. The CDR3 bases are TGTGCCAGCACCTTGAGAGGTGGGGGACTCTACGAGCAGTACTTC.

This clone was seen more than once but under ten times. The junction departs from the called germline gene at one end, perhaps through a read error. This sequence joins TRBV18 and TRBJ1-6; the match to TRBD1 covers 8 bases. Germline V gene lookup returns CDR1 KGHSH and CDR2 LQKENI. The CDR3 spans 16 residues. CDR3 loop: CASSPGTGQAGSALHF. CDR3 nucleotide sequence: TGTGCCAGCTCACCAGGTACGGGACAGGCTGGTTCAGCCCTCCACTTT.

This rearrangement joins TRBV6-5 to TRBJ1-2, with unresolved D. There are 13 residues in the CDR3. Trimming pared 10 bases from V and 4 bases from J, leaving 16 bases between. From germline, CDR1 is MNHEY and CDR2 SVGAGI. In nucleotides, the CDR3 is TGTGCCACCAATCAAGCGAGTACCTATGGCTACACCTTC. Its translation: CATNQASTYGYTF.

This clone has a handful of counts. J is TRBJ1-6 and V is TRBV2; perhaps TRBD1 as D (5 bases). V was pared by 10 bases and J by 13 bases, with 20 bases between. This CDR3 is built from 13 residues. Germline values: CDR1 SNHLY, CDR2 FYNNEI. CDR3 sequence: CATSRESSGPLHF. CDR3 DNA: TGTGCCACCTCCAGGGAGTCTTCGGGTCCCCTCCACTTT.

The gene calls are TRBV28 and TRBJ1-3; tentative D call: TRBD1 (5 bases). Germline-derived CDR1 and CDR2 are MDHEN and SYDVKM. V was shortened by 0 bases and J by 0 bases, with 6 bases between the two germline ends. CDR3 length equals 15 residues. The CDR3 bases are TGTGCCAGCAGTTTATGGCAGGGCTCTGGAAACACCATATATTTT. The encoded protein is CASSLWQGSGNTIYF.

CDR3 bases: TGTGCCAGCAGCTCCCAGCCCGGGGGGAGCTCTGAAGCTTTCTTT. It yields the protein CASSSQPGGSSEAFF. The chain uses TRBV11-2 and TRBJ1-1; tentative D call: TRBD1 (5 bases). With 4 bases removed from V and 6 bases from J, the gap between germline ends came to 18 bases. Germline CDR1 and CDR2: SGHAT and FQNNGV. CDR3 size: 15 residues.

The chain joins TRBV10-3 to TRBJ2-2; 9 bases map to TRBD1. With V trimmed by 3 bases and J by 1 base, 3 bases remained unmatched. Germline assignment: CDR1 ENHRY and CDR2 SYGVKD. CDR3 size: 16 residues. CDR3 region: CAISDWTGVNTGELFF. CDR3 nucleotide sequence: TGTGCCATCAGTGACTGGACAGGGGTGAACACCGGGGAGCTGTTTTTT.

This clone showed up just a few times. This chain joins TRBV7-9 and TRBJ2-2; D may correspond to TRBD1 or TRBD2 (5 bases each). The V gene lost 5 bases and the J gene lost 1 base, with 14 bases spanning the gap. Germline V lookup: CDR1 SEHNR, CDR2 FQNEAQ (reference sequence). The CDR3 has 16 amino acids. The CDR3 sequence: CASSTKGTGNTGELFF. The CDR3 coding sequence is TGTGCCAGCAGCACCAAGGGGACGGGGAACACCGGGGAGCTGTTTTTT.